The sequence of this T cell receptor (beta chain) was determined in a study of T cell clonotyping in hematopoietic cell transplantation. This clone was counted once. Looked up from germline, CDR1 is ENHRY and CDR2 is SYGVKD. The CDR3 contains 17 residues. Trimming cost V 3 bases and J 0 bases; bases outside gene matches: 7. The data were produced by immunoSEQ multiplex PCR, yet TCRdb's version contains in-frame clones alone and is incomplete. The profile covers 25,000 to 35,000 clones, with approximately 94% appearing a single time and around 2% taken by the ten largest. Time point noted: recipient sample about 28 days before transplant, after cytoreduction. Samples: about 28 days before transplant, then days 30, 100 and 180 after.

Source: peripheral blood mononuclear cells, taken before stem cell transplant. The chain employs TRBV10-3 and TRBJ2-1; 8 bases map to TRBD2. This receptor was taken from a man aged 45-65 years with acute myeloid leukemia. Some clones in this sample may be carry-over from other donors' samples. CDR3 nucleotide sequence: TGTGCCATCAGTGAACTTTTAGCGGGGCACTCCTACAATGAGCAGTTCTTC. As protein: CAISELLAGHSYNEQFF.